The 25 T cell receptor beta chains presented below share a single source sample, sequenced in a study of CD8+ T cells in alopecia areata (dated by TCRdb to the late 2010s). This specimen's time point label, interpreted: baseline before oral tofacitinib. The method was the immunoSEQ multiplex PCR assay. To provide template for TCR sequencing, every sample had RNA extracted and reverse transcribed into cDNA. TCRdb took this table from immuneACCESS and kept in-frame rearrangements with V and J called. Such tables lack part of the clones; where checked against another copy, unresolved V genes explain under half of the gap, and the rest is unexplained. This sample is represented by roughly 130,000 clones; 45% to 65% of them were singletons. The biggest ten clones account for 3.5% to 5% of the sample. Sequencing used CD4+ T cells sorted from blood, obtained at week 0. All receptors derive from a human donor with alopecia areata.

The table lists this clone with a few counts. CDR3 sequence: CASSYPTSGNTYEQYF. The CDR3 nucleotides read TGTGCCAGCAGCTACCCGACTAGCGGGAATACCTACGAGCAGTACTTC. The V gene is TRBV7-9, the J gene TRBJ2-7; 11 nucleotides line up with TRBD2. Germline V gives CDR1 SEHNR, CDR2 FQNEAQ (reference sequence). The CDR3 is 16 amino acids. Germline trimming cut 4 bases from V and 2 bases from J; bases unmatched to any gene: 7.

The J gene is TRBJ2-7, the V gene TRBV27; D could derive from TRBD1 or TRBD2 (7 bases each). The V end lost 6 bases, the J end lost 4 bases, and 19 bases lay between the germline ends. The germline gives CDR1 MNHEY, CDR2 SMNVEV (reference sequence). This CDR3 has 15 residues. CDR3 sequence reads: CASRHRGGTSYEQYF. The CDR3 DNA follows: TGTGCCAGCAGGCACAGGGGAGGGACCTCATACGAGCAGTACTTC.

This chain joins TRBV14 and TRBJ1-1; D unclear. V lost 5 bases, J lost 1 base, and 8 bases lay in between. Germline V gene sequence: CDR1 SGHDN, CDR2 FVKESK. This CDR3 has 13 amino acids. DNA for the CDR3: TGTGCCAGCAGCAAACAACAGAACACTGAAGCTTTCTTT. Amino acids: CASSKQQNTEAFF.

The J gene is TRBJ2-2, the V gene TRBV18; no definite D call. Looked up from germline, CDR1 is KGHSH and CDR2 is LQKENI. V was clipped by 5 bases and J by 1 base, with 5 bases between them. This CDR3 region has 13 residues. In nucleotides, the CDR3 is TGTGCCAGCTCAGACCAGAACACCGGGGAGCTGTTTTTT. Encoded protein: CASSDQNTGELFF.

The V gene is TRBV5-4, the J gene TRBJ1-2; D not certain. Trimming cost V 4 bases and J 0 bases, with 13 bases left between them. CDR1 is SGHNT and CDR2 is YYREEE in the germline V gene (reference sequence). The CDR3 runs 15 residues. As DNA, the CDR3 is TGTGCCAGCAGCCAACCGGGCCCCCCTAACTATGGCTACACCTTC. Protein sequence: CASSQPGPPNYGYTF.

This clone was found a few times. This may stem from a read error, because a much larger clone lies one nucleotide away. The rearrangement links TRBV2 to TRBJ2-3; no clear D gene. Germline-derived CDR1 and CDR2 are SNHLY and FYNNEI. V lost 3 bases and J lost 3, with 1 base in between. The CDR3 is 11 residues long. CDR3 coding DNA: TGTGCCAGCAGTGAGACAGATACGCAGTATTTT. This gives the protein CASSETDTQYF.

Only a few counts were recorded for this clone. V and J are TRBV29-1 and TRBJ1-3; no clear D gene. The length of the CDR3 is 12 residues. CDR1 is SQVTM, CDR2 ANQGSEA, per germline. Trimming left V 7 bases short and J 0 bases short, with 7 bases between. This CDR3 reads CSAGNSGNTIYF. In nucleotides, the CDR3 is TGCAGCGCTGGGAACTCTGGAAACACCATATATTTT. The complete variable domain, with remaining parts taken from reference TRBV29-1 and TRBJ1-3, reads SAVISQKPSRDICQRGTSLTIQCQVDSQVTMMFWYRQQPGQSLTLIATANQGSEATYESGFVIDKFPISRPNLTFSTLTVSNMSPEDSSIYLCSAGNSGNTIYFGEGSWLTVV.

V usage is TRBV29-1 and J usage is TRBJ2-5, with a possible D match to TRBD1 (6 bases). The ends were cut back, 7 bases at V and 4 bases at J, with 25 bases in the middle. Per germline, CDR1 SQVTM and CDR2 ANQGSEA. CDR3 length: 16 residues. DNA for the CDR3: TGCAGCGCATCGACCGGGACAATTATACAGAGAGAGACCCAGTACTTC. Translated: CSASTGTIIQRETQYF.

The count of this clone is one. The chain joins TRBV9 to TRBJ2-7; TRBD2 is a possible D gene (6 bases). Germline loops: CDR1 SGDLS, CDR2 YYNGEE. Deletions cut 2 bases from V and 3 bases from J, with 12 bases between. This CDR3 has 14 residues. The CDR3 protein is CASSVSGRDYEQYF. The CDR3 DNA reads as TGTGCCAGCAGCGTGTCGGGGCGGGACTACGAGCAGTACTTC.

The V gene is TRBV6-6, the J gene TRBJ2-7, with TRBD1 matching 10 bases. This CDR3 comprises 14 residues. After removal of 6 bases from V and 4 bases from J, the junction contained 6 bases not matched to a gene. Germline-derived CDR1 and CDR2 are MNHNY and SVGAGI (reference sequence). Here the CDR3 DNA reads TGTGCCAGCAGCCCGACAGGGGGCTTATACGAGCAGTACTTC. It yields the protein CASSPTGGLYEQYF.

This clone was observed a handful of times. V and J are TRBV25-1 and TRBJ1-1; the D is unclear. CDR1 is MGHDK and CDR2 is SYGVNS in the germline V gene. The CDR3 runs 11 residues. Trimming shortened V by 11 bases and J by 1 base, and 8 bases separated the two germline ends. The CDR3 loop is CACAQNTEAFF. The CDR3 DNA reads as TGTGCCTGTGCACAGAACACTGAAGCTTTCTTT.

The chain carries TRBV11-1 and TRBJ2-7; 8 bases fit TRBD1. With 3 bases clipped from V and 5 bases from J, the junction kept 6 bases outside the gene matches. Germline CDR1 reads SGHAT; CDR2 reads FQDESV (reference sequence). CDR3 length: 14 residues. CDR3 sequence (DNA): TGTGCCAGCAGCTTGAGGCAGGGGGCTGACGAGCAGTACTTC. Residues: CASSLRQGADEQYF.

This clone was counted only a few times. At one of its ends the junction is not consistent with the germline gene, which may arise from a read error. The genes are TRBV6-6 and TRBJ2-3; no firm D call. Germline-derived CDR1 and CDR2 are MNHNY and SVGAGI (reference sequence). There are 11 residues in the CDR3. The CDR3 sequence: CASSSTDTQYF. The CDR3 region has the DNA TGTGCCAGCAGTAGCACGGATACGCAGTATTTT.

The CDR3 DNA reads TGTGCCAGCAGCTTAGACGGCAGGGGGGATGAGCAGTTCTTC. Encoded protein: CASSLDGRGDEQFF. The V and J genes are TRBV11-2 and TRBJ2-1; TRBD1 might be the D (7 bases). Germline V gene data show CDR1 as SGHAT and CDR2 as FQNNGV. The CDR3 contains 14 residues. The V gene lost 0 bases and the J gene lost 8 bases, with 11 bases spanning the gap.

This clone was found a few times. The gene calls are TRBV5-4 and TRBJ2-3; D gene unclear. The germline V and J ends were trimmed by 1 base and 3 bases, with 6 bases remaining between them. Germline values: CDR1 SGHNT, CDR2 YYREEE (reference sequence). The CDR3 covers 13 residues. CDR3 nucleotide sequence: TGTGCCAGCAGCTTGTCCGGGACAGATACGCAGTATTTT. Translating gives CASSLSGTDTQYF.

The V gene is TRBV10-2, the J gene TRBJ2-3, with 8 bases identical to TRBD1. V lost 2 bases to trimming and J lost 5 bases; unmatched junction nucleotides: 6. The CDR3 loop spans 15 amino acids. CDR1 WSHSY and CDR2 SAAADI come from the germline V gene. The CDR3 nucleotides are TGCGCCAGCAGTGAGCCGGGGACAGGTGGAGATACGCAGTATTTT. Its protein is CASSEPGTGGDTQYF.

This clone was detected only a few times. This chain joins TRBV29-1 and TRBJ2-3; 10 positions agree with TRBD2. Germline loops: CDR1 SQVTM, CDR2 ANQGSEA. Trimming cost V 8 bases and J 2 bases; bases outside gene matches: 4. The CDR3 is 13 residues long. The CDR3 protein is CSLSGGTTDTQYF. The CDR3 DNA reads as TGCAGCCTTAGCGGGGGGACCACAGATACGCAGTATTTT.

CDR3 sequence reads: CASSQAPTLAGGRDTQYF. The CDR3 bases are TGCGCCAGCAGCCAAGCGCCTACATTAGCGGGGGGGCGAGATACGCAGTATTTT. V and J are TRBV4-1 and TRBJ2-3, with 11 bases identical to TRBD2. Trimming at V came to 1 base and at J to 5 bases, leaving 11 bases not matched to a gene. This CDR3 spans 18 amino acids. Germline V gene lookup returns CDR1 MGHRA and CDR2 YSYEKL.

Sample share makes this clone medium-sized. The J gene is TRBJ2-7, the V gene TRBV5-1; D possibly uses TRBD1 or TRBD2 (5 bases each). The germline CDR1 and CDR2 sequences are SGHRS and YFSETQ. V was cut by 4 bases and J by 4 bases, with 15 bases left in between. This CDR3 comprises 14 residues. The CDR3 DNA reads TGCGCCAGCAGCGATGGGACGGGTCGATACGAGCAGTACTTC. It codes for CASSDGTGRYEQYF.

Only a few counts were recorded for this clone. The V gene is TRBV30, the J gene TRBJ1-1; the D gene is possibly TRBD1 (5 bases). The CDR3 totals 11 residues. V shed 5 bases and J shed 1 base, with 5 bases lying between them. The germline V gene encodes CDR1 GTSNPN and CDR2 SVGIG (reference sequence). For the CDR3, the DNA is TGTGCCTGGGACAGGAACACTGAAGCTTTCTTT. This sequence encodes CAWDRNTEAFF.

The V and J genes are TRBV5-1 and TRBJ1-1, with D possibly matching TRBD1 (5 bases). The CDR3 runs 15 residues. Germline CDR1 and CDR2: SGHRS and YFSETQ. V was trimmed by 3 bases and J by 4 bases, leaving 16 bases between them. Here the CDR3 reads CASSSGSAGLTEAFF. The CDR3, as DNA: TGCGCCAGCAGCTCCGGCTCTGCAGGGCTCACTGAAGCTTTCTTT.

Here the CDR3 reads CASSQEGKWSGEQYF. CDR3 bases: TGCGCCAGCAGCCAAGAGGGGAAGTGGAGTGGCGAGCAGTACTTC. V is TRBV4-1 and J is TRBJ2-7; D unclear. Germline loops: CDR1 MGHRA, CDR2 YSYEKL. Deletions cut 0 bases from V and 6 bases from J, with 15 bases between. This CDR3 is 15 amino acids long.

This clone has only a few counts. The chain links TRBV9 to TRBJ2-2; D is unclear. Trimming took off 0 bases at V and 3 bases at J, with 0 bases between the two ends. The CDR3 length is 12 residues. Germline CDR1 is SGDLS and CDR2 is YYNGEE. The CDR3 sequence: CASSVDTGELFF. In DNA form, the CDR3 reads TGTGCCAGCAGCGTAGACACCGGGGAGCTGTTTTTT.

The CDR3 loop reads CASSQGAEQYF. The CDR3 DNA sequence: TGTGCCAGCAGCCAAGGAGCCGAGCAGTACTTC. V usage is TRBV14 and J usage is TRBJ2-7; D gene unclear. This CDR3 spans 11 amino acids. V lost 1 base to trimming and J lost 6 bases, with 4 bases between them. CDR1 and CDR2 (germline): SGHDN, FVKESK.

This chain connects TRBV4-1 to TRBJ2-1; the D is unclear. CDR1 is MGHRA and CDR2 is YSYEKL in the germline V gene. The V and J ends lost 0 bases and 9 bases respectively, with 15 bases between them. The CDR3 consists of 15 residues. In nucleotides, the CDR3 is TGCGCCAGCAGCCAAGAGTTGGCTAGTATGCGTGAGCAGTTCTTC. This translates into CASSQELASMREQFF.